This TCR beta chain comes out of a study of glioma-infiltrating T cells after dendritic cell vaccination. This clone was seen a few times. V lost 4 bases and J 1 base, leaving 9 bases between the germline ends. Germline V gene data show CDR1 as SGHDT and CDR2 as YYEEEE. This CDR3 has 14 amino acids. Clones were read by immunoSEQ multiplex PCR, and TCRdb kept only the in-frame ones, dropping some. The profile shows fewer than 85,000 clones, roughly 80% of them singletons. This chain links TRBV5-6 with TRBJ2-4; D might be TRBD1 (5 bases). Sequencing used blood, obtained before dendritic cell vaccination. The clonotype was recovered from a human donor with glioblastoma. Here the CDR3 reads CASSPAGAKNIQYF. The CDR3 DNA reads as TGTGCCAGCAGCCCCGCAGGGGCCAAAAACATTCAGTACTTC.